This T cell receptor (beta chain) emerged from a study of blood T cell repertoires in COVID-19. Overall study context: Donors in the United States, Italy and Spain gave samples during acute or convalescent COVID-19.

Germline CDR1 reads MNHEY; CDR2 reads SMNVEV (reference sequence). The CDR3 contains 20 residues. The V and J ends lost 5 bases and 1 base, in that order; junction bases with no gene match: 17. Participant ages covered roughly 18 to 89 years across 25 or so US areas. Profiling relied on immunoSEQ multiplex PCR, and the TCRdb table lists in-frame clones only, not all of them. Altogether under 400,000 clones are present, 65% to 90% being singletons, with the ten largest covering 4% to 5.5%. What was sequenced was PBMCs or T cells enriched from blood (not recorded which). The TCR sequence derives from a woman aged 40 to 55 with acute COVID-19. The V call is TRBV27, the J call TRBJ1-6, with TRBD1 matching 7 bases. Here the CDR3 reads CASSPPRRPKGASYNSPLHF. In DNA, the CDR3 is TGTGCCAGCAGTCCCCCTCGAAGACCAAAGGGGGCATCCTATAATTCACCCCTCCACTTT.